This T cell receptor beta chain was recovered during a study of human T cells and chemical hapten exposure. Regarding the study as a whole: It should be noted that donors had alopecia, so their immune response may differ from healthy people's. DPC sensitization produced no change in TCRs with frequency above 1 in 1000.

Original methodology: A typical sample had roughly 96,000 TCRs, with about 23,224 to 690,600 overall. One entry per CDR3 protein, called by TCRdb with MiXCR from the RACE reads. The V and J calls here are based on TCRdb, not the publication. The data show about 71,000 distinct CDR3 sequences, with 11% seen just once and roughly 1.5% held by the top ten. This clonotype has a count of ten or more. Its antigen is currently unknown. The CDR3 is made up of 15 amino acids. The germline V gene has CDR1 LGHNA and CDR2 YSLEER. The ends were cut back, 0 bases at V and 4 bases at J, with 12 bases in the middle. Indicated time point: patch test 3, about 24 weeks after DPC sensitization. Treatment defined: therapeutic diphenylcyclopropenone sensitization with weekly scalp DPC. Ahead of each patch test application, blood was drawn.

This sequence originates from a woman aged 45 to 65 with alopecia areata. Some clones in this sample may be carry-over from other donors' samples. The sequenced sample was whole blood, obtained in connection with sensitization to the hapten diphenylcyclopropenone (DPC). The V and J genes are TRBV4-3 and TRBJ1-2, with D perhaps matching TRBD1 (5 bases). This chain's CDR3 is CASSQEWGGVYGYTF. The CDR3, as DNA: TGCGCCAGCAGCCAAGAATGGGGGGGAGTCTATGGCTACACCTTC.